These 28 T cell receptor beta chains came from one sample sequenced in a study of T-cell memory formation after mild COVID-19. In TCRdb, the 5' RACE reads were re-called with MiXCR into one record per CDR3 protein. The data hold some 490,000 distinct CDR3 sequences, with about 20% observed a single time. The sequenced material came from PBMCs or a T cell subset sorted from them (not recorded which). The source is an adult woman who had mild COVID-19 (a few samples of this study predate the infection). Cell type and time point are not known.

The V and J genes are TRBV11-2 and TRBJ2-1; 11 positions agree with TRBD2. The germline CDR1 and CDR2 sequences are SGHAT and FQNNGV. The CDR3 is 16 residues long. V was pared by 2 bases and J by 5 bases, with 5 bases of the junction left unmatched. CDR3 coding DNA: TGTGCCAGCAGCTTAACCGGGACTAGCGGAAACAATGAGCAGTTCTTC. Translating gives CASSLTGTSGNNEQFF.

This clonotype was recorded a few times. In DNA, the CDR3 is TGTGCCAGCAGCCAAGAGTTAATCAGGGCAGGCGGGAACACTGAAGCTTTCTTT. As protein: CASSQELIRAGGNTEAFF. This chain joins TRBV3-1 and TRBJ1-1, with D possibly being TRBD1 (5 bases). Germline-derived CDR1 and CDR2 are LGHDT and YNNKEL (reference sequence). The ends were cut back, 0 bases at V and 1 base at J, with 18 bases in the middle. The CDR3 spans 18 residues.

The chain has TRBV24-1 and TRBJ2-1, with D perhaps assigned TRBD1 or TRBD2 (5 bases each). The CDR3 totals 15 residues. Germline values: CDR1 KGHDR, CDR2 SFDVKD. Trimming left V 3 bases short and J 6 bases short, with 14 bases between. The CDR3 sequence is CATSDPGRPINEQFF. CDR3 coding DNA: TGTGCCACCAGTGATCCGGGACGGCCTATCAATGAGCAGTTCTTC.

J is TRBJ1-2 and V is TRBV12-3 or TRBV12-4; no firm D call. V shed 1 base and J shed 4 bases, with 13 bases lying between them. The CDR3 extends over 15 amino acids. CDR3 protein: CASSLGFFRSYGYTF. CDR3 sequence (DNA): TGTGCCAGCAGTTTAGGTTTCTTCAGGTCCTATGGCTACACCTTC.

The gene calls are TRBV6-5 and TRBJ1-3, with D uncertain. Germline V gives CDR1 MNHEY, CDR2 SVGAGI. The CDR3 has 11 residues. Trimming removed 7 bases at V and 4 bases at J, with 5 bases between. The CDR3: CASTGGNTIYF. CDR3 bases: TGTGCCAGCACAGGCGGAAACACCATATATTTT.

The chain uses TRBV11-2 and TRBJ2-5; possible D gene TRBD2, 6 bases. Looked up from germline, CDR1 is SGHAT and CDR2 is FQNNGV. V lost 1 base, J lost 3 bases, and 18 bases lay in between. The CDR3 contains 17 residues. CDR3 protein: CASSLGRFSGGEETQYF. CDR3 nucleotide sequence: TGTGCCAGCAGCTTAGGAAGGTTTTCCGGGGGTGAAGAGACCCAGTACTTC.

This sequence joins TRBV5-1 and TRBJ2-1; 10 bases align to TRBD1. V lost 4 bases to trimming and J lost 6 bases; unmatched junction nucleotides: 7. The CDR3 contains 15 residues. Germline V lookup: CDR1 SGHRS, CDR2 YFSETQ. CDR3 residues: CASSPDRGPGNEQFF. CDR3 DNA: TGCGCCAGCAGCCCCGACAGGGGGCCGGGCAATGAGCAGTTCTTC.

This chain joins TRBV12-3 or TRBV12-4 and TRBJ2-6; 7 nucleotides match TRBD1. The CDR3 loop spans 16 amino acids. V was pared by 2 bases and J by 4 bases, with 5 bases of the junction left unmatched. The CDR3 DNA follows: TGTGCCAGCAGTTTAATACAGGGGAACGGGGCCAACGTCCTGACTTTC. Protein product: CASSLIQGNGANVLTF.

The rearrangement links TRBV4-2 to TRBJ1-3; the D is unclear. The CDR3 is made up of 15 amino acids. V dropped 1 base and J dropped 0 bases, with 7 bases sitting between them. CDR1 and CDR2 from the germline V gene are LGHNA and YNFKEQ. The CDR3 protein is CASSQAGLSGNTIYF. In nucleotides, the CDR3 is TGTGCCAGCAGCCAAGCAGGCCTCTCTGGAAACACCATATATTTT.

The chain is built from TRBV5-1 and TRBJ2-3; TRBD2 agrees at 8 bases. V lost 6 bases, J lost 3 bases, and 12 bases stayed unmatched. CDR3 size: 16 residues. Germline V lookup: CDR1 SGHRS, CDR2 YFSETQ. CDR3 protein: CASIWAPGGGTDTQYF. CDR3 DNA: TGCGCCAGCATCTGGGCCCCGGGAGGGGGAACAGATACGCAGTATTTT.

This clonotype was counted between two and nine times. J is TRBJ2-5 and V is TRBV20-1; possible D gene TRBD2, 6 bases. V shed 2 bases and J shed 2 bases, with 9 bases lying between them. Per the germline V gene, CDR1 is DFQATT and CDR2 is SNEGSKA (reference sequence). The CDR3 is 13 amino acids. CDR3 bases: TGCAGTGCTAGAAGGGCGGGACAAGAGACCCAGTACTTC. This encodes CSARRAGQETQYF.

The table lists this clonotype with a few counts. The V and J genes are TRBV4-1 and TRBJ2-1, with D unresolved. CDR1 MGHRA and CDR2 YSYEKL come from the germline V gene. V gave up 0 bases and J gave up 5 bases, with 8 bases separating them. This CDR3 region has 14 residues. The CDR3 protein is CASSQERGDNEQFF. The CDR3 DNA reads TGCGCCAGCAGCCAAGAACGTGGTGACAATGAGCAGTTCTTC.

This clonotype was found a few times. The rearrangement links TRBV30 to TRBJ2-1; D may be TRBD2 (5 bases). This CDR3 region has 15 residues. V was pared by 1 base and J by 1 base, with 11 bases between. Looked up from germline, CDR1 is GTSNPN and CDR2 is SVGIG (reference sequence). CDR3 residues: CAWSGGVISYNEQFF. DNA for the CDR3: TGTGCCTGGAGTGGGGGAGTGATATCCTACAATGAGCAGTTCTTC.

For the CDR3, the DNA is TGTGCCAGCAGTTTACCTGGGGACCCCCGGTACGAGCAGTACTTC. This encodes CASSLPGDPRYEQYF. This rearrangement joins TRBV12-3 or TRBV12-4 to TRBJ2-7; D may be TRBD1 or TRBD2 (5 bases each). V gave up 2 bases and J gave up 4 bases, with 15 bases separating them. The CDR3 consists of 15 residues.

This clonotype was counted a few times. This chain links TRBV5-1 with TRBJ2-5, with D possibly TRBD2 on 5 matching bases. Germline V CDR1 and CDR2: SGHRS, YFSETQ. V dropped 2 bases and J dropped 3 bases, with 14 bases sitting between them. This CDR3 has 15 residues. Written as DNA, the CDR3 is TGCGCCAGCAGCTTAGTCGGAGGTCAAGAAGAGACCCAGTACTTC. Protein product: CASSLVGGQEETQYF.

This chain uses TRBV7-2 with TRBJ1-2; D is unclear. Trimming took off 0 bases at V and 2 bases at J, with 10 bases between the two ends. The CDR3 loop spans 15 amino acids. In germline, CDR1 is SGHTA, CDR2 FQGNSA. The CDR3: CASSLADWENYGYTF. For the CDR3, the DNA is TGTGCCAGCAGCTTAGCAGACTGGGAAAACTATGGCTACACCTTC.

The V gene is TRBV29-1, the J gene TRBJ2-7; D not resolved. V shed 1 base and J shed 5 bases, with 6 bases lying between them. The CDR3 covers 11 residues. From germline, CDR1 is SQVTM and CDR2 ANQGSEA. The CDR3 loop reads CSVEGPNEQYF. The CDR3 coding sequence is TGCAGCGTTGAAGGCCCAAACGAGCAGTACTTC.

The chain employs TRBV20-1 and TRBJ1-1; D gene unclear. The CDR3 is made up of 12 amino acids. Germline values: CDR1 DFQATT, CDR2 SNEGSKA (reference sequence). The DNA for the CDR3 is TGCAGCTCCCAGTTTAGGGCCCGAGAAGCTTTCTTT. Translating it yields CSSQFRAREAFF.

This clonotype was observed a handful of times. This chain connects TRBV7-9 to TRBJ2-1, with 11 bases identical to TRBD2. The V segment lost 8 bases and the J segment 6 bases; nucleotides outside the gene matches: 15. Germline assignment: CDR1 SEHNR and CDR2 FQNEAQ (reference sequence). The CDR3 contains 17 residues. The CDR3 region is CASSGRWSSGGGNEQFF. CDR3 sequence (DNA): TGTGCCAGCTCGGGAAGGTGGAGTAGCGGGGGGGGCAATGAGCAGTTCTTC.

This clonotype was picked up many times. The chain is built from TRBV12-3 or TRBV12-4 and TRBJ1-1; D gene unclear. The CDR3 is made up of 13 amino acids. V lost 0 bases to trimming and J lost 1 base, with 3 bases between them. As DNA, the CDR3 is TGTGCCAGCAGTTTAGCAACGAACACTGAAGCTTTCTTT. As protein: CASSLATNTEAFF.

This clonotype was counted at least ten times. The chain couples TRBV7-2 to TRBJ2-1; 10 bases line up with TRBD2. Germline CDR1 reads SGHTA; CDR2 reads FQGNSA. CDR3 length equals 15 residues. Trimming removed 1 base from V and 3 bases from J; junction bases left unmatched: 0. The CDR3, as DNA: TGTGCCAGCAGCTTAGTAGCGGGGGGCTACAATGAGCAGTTCTTC. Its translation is CASSLVAGGYNEQFF.

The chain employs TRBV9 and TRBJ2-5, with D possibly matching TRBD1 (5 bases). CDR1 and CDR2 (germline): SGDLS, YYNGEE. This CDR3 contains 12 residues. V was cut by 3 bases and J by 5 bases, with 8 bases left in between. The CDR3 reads CASSADTETQYF. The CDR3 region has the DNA TGTGCCAGCAGCGCGGACACGGAGACCCAGTACTTC.

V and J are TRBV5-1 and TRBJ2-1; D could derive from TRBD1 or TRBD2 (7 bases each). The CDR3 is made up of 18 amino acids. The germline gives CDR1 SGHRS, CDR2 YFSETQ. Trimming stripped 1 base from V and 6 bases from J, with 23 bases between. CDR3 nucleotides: TGCGCCAGCAGCTTGTTTGAAAGCGGGACAGTCCTTTCCAATGAGCAGTTCTTC. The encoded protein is CASSLFESGTVLSNEQFF.

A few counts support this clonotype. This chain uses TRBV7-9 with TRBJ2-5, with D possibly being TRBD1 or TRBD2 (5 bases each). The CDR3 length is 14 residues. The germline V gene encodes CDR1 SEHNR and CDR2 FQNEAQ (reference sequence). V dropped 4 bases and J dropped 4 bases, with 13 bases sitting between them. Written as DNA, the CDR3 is TGTGCCAGCAGCTACCGAGGGGTTGGAGAGACCCAGTACTTC. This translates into CASSYRGVGETQYF.

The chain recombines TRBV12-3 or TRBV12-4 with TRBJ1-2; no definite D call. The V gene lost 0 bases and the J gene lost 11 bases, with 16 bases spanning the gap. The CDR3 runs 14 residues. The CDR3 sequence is CASSLANRGLPYTF. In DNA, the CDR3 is TGTGCCAGCAGTTTAGCGAACAGAGGGCTCCCATACACCTTC.

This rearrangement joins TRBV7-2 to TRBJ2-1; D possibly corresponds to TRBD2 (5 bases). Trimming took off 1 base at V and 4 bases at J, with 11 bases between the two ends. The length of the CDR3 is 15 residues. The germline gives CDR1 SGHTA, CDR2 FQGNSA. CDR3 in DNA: TGTGCCAGCAGCTTAGGGGGAGTGCAGTACAATGAGCAGTTCTTC. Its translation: CASSLGGVQYNEQFF.

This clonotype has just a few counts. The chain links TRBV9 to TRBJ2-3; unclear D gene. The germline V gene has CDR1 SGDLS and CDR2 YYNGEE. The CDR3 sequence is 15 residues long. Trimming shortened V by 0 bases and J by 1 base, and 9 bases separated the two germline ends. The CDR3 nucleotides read TGTGCCAGCAGCGTAGATGTTGGTGGCACAGATACGCAGTATTTT. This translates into CASSVDVGGTDTQYF.

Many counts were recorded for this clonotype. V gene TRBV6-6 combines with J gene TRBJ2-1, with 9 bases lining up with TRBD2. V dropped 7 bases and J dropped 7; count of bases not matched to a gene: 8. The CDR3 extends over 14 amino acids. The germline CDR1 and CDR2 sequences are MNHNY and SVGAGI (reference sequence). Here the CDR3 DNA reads TGTGCCAGCATCCTAGCGGGAATGCCGAATGAGCAGTTCTTC. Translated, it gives CASILAGMPNEQFF.